This TCR beta chain emerged from a study of T cells after yellow fever vaccination. This CDR3 comprises 14 residues. The ends were cut back, 3 bases at V and 2 bases at J, with 9 bases in the middle. Germline-derived CDR1 and CDR2 are SGHTA and FQGTGA. Study-level points and caveats: Contamination of FACS-sorted repertoires by abundant clonotypes from the bulk population could occur.

Details on this clonotype: Its cognate antigen is unknown.

TCRdb re-derived calls from the 5' RACE reads in MiXCR, one entry per CDR3 protein. The sample shows 300,000 to 450,000 distinct CDR3 sequences, over 5% of them seen only once. This sequence was found in a man aged 25-45 years who received the YFV17D yellow fever vaccine. This sample comprised PBMCs, obtained 5 days after the yellow fever booster vaccination. This chain uses TRBV7-3 with TRBJ2-3, with a possible D match to TRBD2 (5 bases). CDR3 bases: TGTGCCAGCAGCTTTGAGGGTAACACAGATACGCAGTATTTT. The encoded protein is CASSFEGNTDTQYF.